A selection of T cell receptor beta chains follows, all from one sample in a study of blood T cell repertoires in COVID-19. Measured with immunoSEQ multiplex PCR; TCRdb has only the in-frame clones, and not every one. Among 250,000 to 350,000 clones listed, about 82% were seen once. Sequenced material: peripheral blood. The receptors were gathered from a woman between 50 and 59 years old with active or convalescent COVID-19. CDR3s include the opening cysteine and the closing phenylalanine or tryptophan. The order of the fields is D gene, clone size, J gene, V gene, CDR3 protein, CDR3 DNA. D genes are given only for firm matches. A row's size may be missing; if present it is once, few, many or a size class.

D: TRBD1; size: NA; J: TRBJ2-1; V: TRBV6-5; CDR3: CASSRWDRGGEQFF; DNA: TGTGCCAGCAGTCGCTGGGACAGGGGAGGTGAGCAGTTCTTC
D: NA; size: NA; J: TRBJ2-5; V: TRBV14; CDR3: CASSQDPREETQYF; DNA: TGTGCCAGCAGCCAAGATCCTAGAGAAGAGACCCAGTACTTC
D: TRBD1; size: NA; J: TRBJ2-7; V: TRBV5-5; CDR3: CASSLGRQGAYEQYF; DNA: TGTGCCAGCAGCTTGGGGAGACAGGGGGCCTACGAGCAGTACTTC
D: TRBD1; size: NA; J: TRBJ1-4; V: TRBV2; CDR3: CASKKDRAGEKLFF; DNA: TGTGCCAGCAAGAAGGACAGGGCCGGTGAAAAACTGTTTTTT
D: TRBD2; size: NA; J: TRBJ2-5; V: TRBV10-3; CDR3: CAISVSSRDYEAQYF; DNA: TGTGCCATCAGTGTGTCCAGCCGGGACTATGAGGCCCAGTACTTC
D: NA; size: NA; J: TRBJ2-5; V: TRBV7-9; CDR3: CASSRNGGSAQYF; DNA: TGTGCCAGCAGCCGAAACGGTGGTTCGGCCCAGTACTTC
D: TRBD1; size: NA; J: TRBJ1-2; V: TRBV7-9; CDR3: CASSSDRAYGYTF; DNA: TGTGCCAGCAGCTCGGACAGGGCTTATGGCTACACCTTC
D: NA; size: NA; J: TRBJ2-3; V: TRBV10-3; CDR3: CAIRTDRSTDTQYF; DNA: TGTGCCATCAGAACAGACAGGAGCACAGATACGCAGTATTTT
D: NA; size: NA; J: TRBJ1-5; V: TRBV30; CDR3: CAWTLGGTRQPQHF; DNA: TGTGCCTGGACCTTAGGCGGTACACGACAGCCCCAGCATTTT
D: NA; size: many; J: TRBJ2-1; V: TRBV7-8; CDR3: CASSFPTTRDNEQFF; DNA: TGTGCCAGCAGCTTCCCCACCACGCGGGACAATGAGCAGTTCTTC
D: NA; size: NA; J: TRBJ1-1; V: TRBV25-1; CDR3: CASSEKGRVGEAFF; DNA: TGTGCCAGCAGTGAAAAGGGCAGGGTTGGGGAAGCTTTCTTT
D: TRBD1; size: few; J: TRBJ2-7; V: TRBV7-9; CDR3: CASSPGTGKYEQYF; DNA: TGTGCCAGCAGCCCCGGGACAGGGAAGTACGAGCAGTACTTC
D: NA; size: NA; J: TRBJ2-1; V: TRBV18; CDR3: CASSPFGDEQFF; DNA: TGTGCCAGCTCACCGTTCGGAGATGAGCAGTTCTTC
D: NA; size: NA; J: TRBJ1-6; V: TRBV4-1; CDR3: CASSQGAGEGFYGGSPLHF; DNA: TGCGCCAGCAGCCAAGGTGCAGGGGAAGGATTCTATGGTGGTTCACCCCTCCACTTT
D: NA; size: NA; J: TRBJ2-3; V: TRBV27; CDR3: CASRTTASREDTQYF; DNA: TGTGCCAGCAGGACCACGGCTTCACGGGAGGATACGCAGTATTTT
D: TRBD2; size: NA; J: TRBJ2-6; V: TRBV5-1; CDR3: CASSVRGPRREGILSANVLTF; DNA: TGCGCCAGCAGCGTTCGAGGACCGAGGCGGGAGGGCATTCTTTCGGCCAACGTCCTGACTTTC
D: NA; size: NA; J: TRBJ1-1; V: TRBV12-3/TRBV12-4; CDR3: CASSYRSTEAFF; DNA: TGTGCCAGCAGTTACAGGAGCACTGAAGCTTTCTTT
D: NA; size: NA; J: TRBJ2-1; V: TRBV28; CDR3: CASSLSPPEQFF; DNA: TGTGCCAGCAGCCTGTCCCCTCCTGAGCAGTTCTTC
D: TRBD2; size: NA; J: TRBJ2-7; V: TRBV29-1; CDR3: CSVPASGSYEQYF; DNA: TGCAGCGTTCCGGCTAGCGGGAGTTACGAGCAGTACTTC
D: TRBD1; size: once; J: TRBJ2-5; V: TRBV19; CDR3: CASSRTGLVGQGETQYF; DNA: TGTGCCAGCAGTCGGACCGGGTTGGTGGGACAGGGGGAGACCCAGTACTTC
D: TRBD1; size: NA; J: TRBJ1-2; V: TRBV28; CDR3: CASSLSVGPIGQGKENYGYTF; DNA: TGTGCCAGCAGTTTATCAGTGGGGCCCATTGGACAGGGGAAGGAGAACTATGGCTACACCTTC
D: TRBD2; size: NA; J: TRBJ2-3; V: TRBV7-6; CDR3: CASSLAVVAGEAYF; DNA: TGTGCCAGCAGCTTAGCGGTCGTAGCGGGAGAGGCGTATTTT
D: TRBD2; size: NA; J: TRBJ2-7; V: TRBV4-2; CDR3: CASSRKLAGGVDEQYF; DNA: TGTGCCAGCAGCCGCAAGCTAGCGGGAGGGGTGGACGAGCAGTACTTC
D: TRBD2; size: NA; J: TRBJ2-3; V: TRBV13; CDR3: CASSPRLAGGRRDTQYF; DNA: TGTGCCAGCAGCCCCCGACTAGCGGGAGGCCGGCGCGATACGCAGTATTTT